The rows below give T cell receptor beta chains drawn from one sample of a study of T cell responses to AZD1222 COVID-19 vaccine. Method: immunoSEQ multiplex PCR; TCRdb's copy keeps in-frame clones and lacks some. The table includes 60,000 to 90,000 clones, about three quarters detected once. Sequenced material: peripheral blood, taken 28 days after the second dose of the MenACWY control vaccine. The receptor set was obtained from an adult who received the MenACWY meningococcal vaccine as a control. The CDR3 runs from the conserved cysteine through the conserved F or W. The D gene is left open where the match is weak. Only part of the rows carry a size: once, few, many, or a class if the clone is expanded.

cdr3_length d_call j_call v_call clone_size cdr3_nt cdr3_aa
14 NA TRBJ2-1 TRBV28 NA TGTGCCAGCAGCTCCAGGGGCGCTAAGAATGAGCAGTTCTTC CASSSRGAKNEQFF
12 NA TRBJ1-4 TRBV25-1 NA TGTGCCAGCAGTGATATGAGAGAGAAACTGTTTTTT CASSDMREKLFF
16 NA TRBJ2-2 TRBV6-1 once TGTGCCAGCAGTGAAGGAGTAGCGGTTAACACCGGGGAGCTGTTTTTT CASSEGVAVNTGELFF
15 NA TRBJ1-6 TRBV18 NA TGTGCCAGCTCACCAAGTCTGGGGGATAATTCACCCCTCCACTTT CASSPSLGDNSPLHF
14 NA TRBJ2-2 TRBV19 NA TGTGCCAGTAGTAGGAACTTTAACACCGGGGAGCTGTTTTTT CASSRNFNTGELFF
13 NA TRBJ1-2 TRBV9 few TGTGCCAGCAGCGTAGAGGGGACGGATGGCTACACCTTC CASSVEGTDGYTF
22 TRBD1 TRBJ1-2 TRBV5-1 once TGCGCCAGCAGCTTGTATGGGACAGATGAGATTTCAGGCCTAATGAGATTAGTTGGCTACACCTTC CASSLYGTDEISGLMRLVGYTF
14 NA TRBJ1-2 TRBV27 NA TGTGCCAGCAGGCAGCTGGGGGCTAACTATGGCTACACCTTC CASRQLGANYGYTF
17 TRBD2 TRBJ2-1 TRBV5-4 few TGTGCCAGCAGCTTGGCGGGACTAGCGGGAGGATTTGATGAGCAGTTCTTC CASSLAGLAGGFDEQFF
13 NA TRBJ2-7 TRBV27 NA TGTGCCAGCAGTTCAAAGATCACCTACGAGCAGTACTTC CASSSKITYEQYF
18 TRBD2 TRBJ2-7 TRBV5-6 NA TGTGCCAGCAGCTCCCAAGGACTAGCGGGAGGAGTCCCCTACGAGCAGTACTTC CASSSQGLAGGVPYEQYF
15 NA TRBJ1-5 TRBV7-8 NA TGTGCCAGCAGCGCGGGGTTAGGGAGCAATCAGCCCCAGCATTTT CASSAGLGSNQPQHF
14 NA TRBJ1-1 TRBV4-2 NA TGTGCCAGCAGCAGACTATTAGGGTATGCTGAAGCTTTCTTT CASSRLLGYAEAFF
14 TRBD1 TRBJ1-2 TRBV6-5 once TGTGCCAGCAGCCCGGGACAGTTTAACTATGGCTACACCTTC CASSPGQFNYGYTF
13 TRBD1 TRBJ2-1 TRBV5-1 NA TGCGCCAGCAGCTGGACAGGGGTCAATGAGCAGTTCTTC CASSWTGVNEQFF
14 NA TRBJ2-3 TRBV27 NA TGTGCCAGCAGTTTAGGGCCGGCCACAGATACGCAGTATTTT CASSLGPATDTQYF
14 NA TRBJ1-2 TRBV7-3 NA TGTGCCAGCAGCTTACAGCCCAGGGCGGAGGGCTACACCTTC CASSLQPRAEGYTF
11 NA TRBJ2-1 TRBV7-9 NA TGTGCCAGCACCCGAGCGGATGAGCAGTTCTTC CASTRADEQFF
11 NA TRBJ1-1 TRBV3-1/TRBV3-2 NA TGTGCCAGCAGCCAAAACACTGAAGCTTTCTTT CASSQNTEAFF
15 NA TRBJ1-2 TRBV27 NA TGTGCCAGCAGTTCCCGCCCCGACAGCCTGGAGGGCTACACCTTC CASSSRPDSLEGYTF
14 NA TRBJ1-1 TRBV6-5 NA TGTGCCAGCAGATCCTTAGGGGGGAACACTGAAGCTTTCTTT CASRSLGGNTEAFF
13 NA TRBJ1-4 TRBV5-4 NA TGTGCCAGCAGCTTCGGGCATAATGAAAAACTGTTTTTT CASSFGHNEKLFF
12 NA TRBJ1-6 TRBV19 many TGTGCCAGTAGTATAGGAGGTGGACCCCTCCACTTT CASSIGGGPLHF
16 NA TRBJ2-2 TRBV27 NA TGTGCCAGCGCCCTCGTCGGCTTCGCGAACACCGGGGAGCTGTTTTTT CASALVGFANTGELFF
16 TRBD1 TRBJ2-4 TRBV19 NA TGTGCCAGTAGTATGGGACAGACTTTCCCCAAAAACATTCAGTACTTC CASSMGQTFPKNIQYF
15 NA TRBJ1-6 TRBV21-1 few TGTGCCAGCAGCAAAAAGGCAGGGGGAGATTCACCCCTCCACTTT CASSKKAGGDSPLHF
15 NA TRBJ1-5 TRBV28 few TGTGCCAGCAGTTTAGTGGGACTCGGGAGTCAGCCCCAGCATTTT CASSLVGLGSQPQHF
17 NA TRBJ1-3 TRBV7-2 NA TGTGCCAGCAGTTCTTTGACACCAACTTCCTCTGGAAACACCATATATTTT CASSSLTPTSSGNTIYF
15 NA TRBJ2-7 TRBV5-1 NA TGCGCCAGCAGCTTCGGGGGACGGACCTCCTACGAGCAGTACTTC CASSFGGRTSYEQYF
12 NA TRBJ2-1 TRBV5-1 few TGCGCCAGCAGCTTGCCCAGTGATGAGCAGTTCTTC CASSLPSDEQFF
13 NA TRBJ1-1 TRBV5-1 NA TGCGCCAGCAGCGGAGGGGTGAACACTGAAGCTTTCTTT CASSGGVNTEAFF
16 TRBD2 TRBJ2-3 TRBV4-2 NA TGTGCCAGCAGCCAAAGGCTAGCGGGAGGTACAGATACGCAGTATTTT CASSQRLAGGTDTQYF
14 NA TRBJ2-7 TRBV6-5 NA TGTGCCAGAACCCGCATGGGACCTGACTACGAGCAGTACTTC CARTRMGPDYEQYF
15 NA TRBJ2-3 TRBV10-3 NA TGTGCCATCAGTGTCGGGACATCTAGCACAGATACGCAGTATTTT CAISVGTSSTDTQYF
10 NA TRBJ1-1 TRBV2 many TGTGCCAGCAGCGGTACTGAAGCTTTCTTT CASSGTEAFF
19 NA TRBJ2-2 TRBV21-1 NA TGTGCCAGCAGCGCTCCTCCCGGGACTAGCGGGGGAGGCACCGGGGAGCTGTTTTTT CASSAPPGTSGGGTGELFF
16 NA TRBJ1-3 TRBV19 NA TGTGCCAGTAGTGAGACGGGGGTACTCATTGGAAGCACCATATATTTT CASSETGVLIGSTIYF
14 NA TRBJ1-3 TRBV7-9 once TGTGCCAGCAGCCTTTCTAACTCTGGAAACACCATATATTTT CASSLSNSGNTIYF
13 NA TRBJ1-5 TRBV28 NA TGTGCCAGCAGAGGGGCAGGCAATCAGCCCCAGCATTTT CASRGAGNQPQHF
13 NA TRBJ2-7 TRBV7-9 NA TGTGCCAGCAGCTTAAGAGCAGGCTACGAGCAGTACTTC CASSLRAGYEQYF
12 NA TRBJ1-1 TRBV12-3/TRBV12-4 NA TGTGCCAGCAGTTCACTACGGACTGAAGCTTTCTTT CASSSLRTEAFF
12 NA TRBJ1-1 TRBV12-3/TRBV12-4 NA TGTGCCAGCAGTTTAATGCAGAATGAAGCTTTCTTT CASSLMQNEAFF
15 NA TRBJ1-5 TRBV5-8 NA TGTGCCAGCAGCTTGGGAAAGAGGGAAAATCAGCCCCAGCATTTT CASSLGKRENQPQHF
12 NA TRBJ1-2 TRBV12-3/TRBV12-4 NA TGTGCCAGCAGTCCTGGGGGATTTGGCTACACCTTC CASSPGGFGYTF
16 TRBD2 TRBJ2-5 TRBV7-8 NA TGTGCCAGCAGCCATCGGACTAGCGAGTTCCAAGAGACCCAGTACTTC CASSHRTSEFQETQYF
15 NA TRBJ1-1 TRBV15 NA TGTGCCACCAGCAGAGATCGGAAGGACACGACTGAAGCTTTCTTT CATSRDRKDTTEAFF
15 NA TRBJ2-6 TRBV2 NA TGTGCCAGCAGTGAACTGCGTGCTGGGGCCAACGTCCTGACTTTC CASSELRAGANVLTF
14 NA TRBJ1-1 TRBV5-8 NA TGTGCCAGCAGCTTTCGCAGGGGGAACACTGAAGCTTTCTTT CASSFRRGNTEAFF
12 NA TRBJ2-3 TRBV11-3 NA TGTGCCAGCAGCTTAGATGGACATACGCAGTATTTT CASSLDGHTQYF
12 NA TRBJ2-5 TRBV28 NA TGTGCCAGCAGGGACGAGACGAGGACCCAGTACTTC CASRDETRTQYF
13 NA TRBJ2-2 TRBV7-2 NA TGTGCCAGCAGCTTGCTCAGGGCCGGGGAGCTGTTTTTT CASSLLRAGELFF
17 NA TRBJ1-3 TRBV19 NA TGTGCCAGTACCCATGGTGTAGGGGCTAGCTCTGGAAACACCATATATTTT CASTHGVGASSGNTIYF
14 NA TRBJ2-5 TRBV23-1 NA TGCGCCAGCAGTCCTAAAAACAGGACGGAGACCCAGTACTTC CASSPKNRTETQYF
15 NA TRBJ2-3 TRBV6-2/TRBV6-3 few TGTGCCAGCAGCCAAACCCCGACAGCCACAGATACGCAGTATTTT CASSQTPTATDTQYF
13 NA TRBJ1-6 TRBV9 NA TGTGCCAGCAGCGTAAACGGGGATTCACCCCTCCACTTT CASSVNGDSPLHF
17 NA TRBJ2-3 TRBV11-2 NA TGTGCCAGCAGACTTAAGGGATTAAGTACTAGCACAGATACGCAGTATTTT CASRLKGLSTSTDTQYF
15 TRBD2 TRBJ2-7 TRBV11-2 NA TGTGCCAGCAGCTACCGGACTAGCGGTCTCTACGAGCAGTACTTC CASSYRTSGLYEQYF
12 NA TRBJ1-1 TRBV28 NA TGTGCCAGCAGATCGGGGACGACTGAAGCTTTCTTT CASRSGTTEAFF
15 NA TRBJ2-1 TRBV9 few TGTGCCAGCAGCACCACAGGGTGGGTGGACAATGAGCAGTTCTTC CASSTTGWVDNEQFF